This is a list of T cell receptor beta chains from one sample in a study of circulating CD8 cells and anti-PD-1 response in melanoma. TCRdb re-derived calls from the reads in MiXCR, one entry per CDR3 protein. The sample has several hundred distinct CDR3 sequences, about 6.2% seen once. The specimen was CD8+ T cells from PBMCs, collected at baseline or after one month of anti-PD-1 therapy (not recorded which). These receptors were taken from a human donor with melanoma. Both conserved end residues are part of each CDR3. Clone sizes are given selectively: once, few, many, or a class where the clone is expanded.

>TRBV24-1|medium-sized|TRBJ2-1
CATSDTLAGGSLYNEQFF
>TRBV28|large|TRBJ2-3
CASSFQLYSAGLPDTQYF
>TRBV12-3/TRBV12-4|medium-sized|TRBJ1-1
CASSWMGTNTEAFF
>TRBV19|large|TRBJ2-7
CASERTGGSYEQYF
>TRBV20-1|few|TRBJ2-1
CSARIMGGDYNEQFF
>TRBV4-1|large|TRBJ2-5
CASSQDGTVTYQETQYF
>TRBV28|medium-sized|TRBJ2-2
CASSLSLWGPGELFF
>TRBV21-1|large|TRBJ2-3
CASSKWEGSTDTQYF
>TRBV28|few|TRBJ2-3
CASLAPGTGTDTQYF
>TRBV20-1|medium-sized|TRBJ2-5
CSAGQGTQTQYF
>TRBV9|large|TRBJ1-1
CASSVAVFNTEAFF
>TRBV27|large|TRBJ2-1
CASSPTGGSYNEQFF
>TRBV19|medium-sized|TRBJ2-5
CASSERLAGGRETQYF
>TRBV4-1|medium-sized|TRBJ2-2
CASSPRGGHLGTGELFF
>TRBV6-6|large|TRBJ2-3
CASSYTLGKGTDTQYF
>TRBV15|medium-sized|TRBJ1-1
CATSRARGNEAFF
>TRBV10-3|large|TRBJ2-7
CAISGAATSSYEQYF
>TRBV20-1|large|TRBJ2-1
CSARVGQGAIVYNEQFF
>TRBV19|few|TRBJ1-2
CASSIDGTRINGYTF
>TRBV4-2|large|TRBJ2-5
CASSQDGPAGDQETQYF
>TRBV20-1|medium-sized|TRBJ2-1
CSARGARESNEQFF
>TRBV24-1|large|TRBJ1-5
CATSVGGGQPQHF
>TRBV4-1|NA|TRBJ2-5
CASSQGSGGQETQYF
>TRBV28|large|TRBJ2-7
CASTLVADPLPVHEQYF
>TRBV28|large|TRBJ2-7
CASSSRRYEQYF
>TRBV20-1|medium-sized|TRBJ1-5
CSARGAGLVSQPQHF
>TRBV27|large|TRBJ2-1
CASSFNPTVYNEQFF
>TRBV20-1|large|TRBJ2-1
CSASEGQEYNEQFF
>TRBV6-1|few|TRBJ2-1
CASGLSGGSYNEQFF
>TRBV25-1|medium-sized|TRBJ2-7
CASRGTSPYEQYF
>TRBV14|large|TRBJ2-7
CASSHGVGYEQYF